A single sample is the source of the 24 T cell receptor beta chains below, sequenced in a study of T-cell reconstitution after alpha-beta-depleted transplantation in children. The TCRbeta library incorporated unique molecular identifiers. TCRdb re-derived calls from the PCR reads in MiXCR, one entry per CDR3 protein. The table includes around 380,000 distinct CDR3 sequences, about 11% detected once. The source material was PBMCs from the stem cell graft donor, sampled from the stem cell graft. These receptors all stem from a human donor who donated a stem cell graft to a child with acute myeloid leukemia.

The chain links TRBV4-2 to TRBJ2-7; possibly TRBD2 for D (6 bases). Deletions cut 0 bases from V and 0 bases from J, with 12 bases between. Germline values: CDR1 LGHNA, CDR2 YNFKEQ. CDR3 length: 16 amino acids. This CDR3 reads CASSQESHGSSYEQYF. The CDR3 nucleotides are TGTGCCAGCAGCCAAGAGAGCCACGGGAGCTCCTACGAGCAGTACTTC.

J is TRBJ2-1 and V is TRBV5-4, with D possibly matching TRBD1 (5 bases). V was pared by 1 base and J by 5 bases, with 10 bases between. Germline CDR1 reads SGHNT; CDR2 reads YYREEE (reference sequence). The CDR3 is 14 residues long. This CDR3 is CASSLRQGNNEQFF. The DNA of the CDR3 is TGTGCCAGCAGCTTGCGGCAGGGTAACAATGAGCAGTTCTTC.

In this sample, this clonotype turned up many times. This chain uses TRBV5-1 with TRBJ2-5; D gene uncertain. Trimming removed 1 base from V and 0 bases from J, with 10 bases in between. CDR1 is SGHRS and CDR2 is YFSETQ in the germline V gene. The CDR3 loop spans 15 amino acids. CDR3 DNA sequence: TGCGCCAGCAGCTTGTGGCTATATAACCAAGAGACCCAGTACTTC. Protein sequence: CASSLWLYNQETQYF.

This clonotype was found a few times. The rearrangement uses TRBV19 and TRBJ1-4; D is perhaps TRBD1 (5 bases). The CDR3 is 13 amino acids. CDR1 is LNHDA and CDR2 is SQIVND in the germline V gene (reference sequence). Between the trimmed V and J ends, which lost 7 bases and 5 bases, there was a span of 11 bases. CDR3 amino acids: CASMGGVNEKLFF. The CDR3, as DNA: TGTGCCAGTATGGGAGGGGTGAATGAAAAACTGTTTTTT.

There are a few counts of this clonotype. V and J are TRBV5-1 and TRBJ1-5; D perhaps matches TRBD1 (5 bases). CDR1 SGHRS and CDR2 YFSETQ come from the germline V gene. V gave up 0 bases and J gave up 3 bases, with 16 bases separating them. The length of the CDR3 is 17 residues. The CDR3 coding sequence is TGCGCCAGCAGCTTGGCCAAAAGGGACGGACACAATCAGCCCCAGCATTTT. Its translation: CASSLAKRDGHNQPQHF.

The gene calls are TRBV6-2 or TRBV6-3 and TRBJ2-2; 10 bases line up with TRBD1. The CDR3 spans 15 residues. CDR1 is MNHEY and CDR2 is SVGEGT in the germline V gene. With 6 bases clipped from V and 5 bases from J, the junction kept 6 bases outside the gene matches. CDR3 DNA: TGTGCCAGCAGAATGGGACAGGGGCGGACCGGGGAGCTGTTTTTT. Its translation is CASRMGQGRTGELFF.

There are many counts of this clonotype. This chain uses TRBV5-1 with TRBJ2-3; D ambiguous. Per germline, CDR1 SGHRS and CDR2 YFSETQ. With 4 bases removed from V and 5 bases from J, the gap between germline ends came to 11 bases. This CDR3 has 13 amino acids. Here the CDR3 DNA reads TGCGCCAGCAGCGCAGACCCGAGAGATACGCAGTATTTT. The encoded protein is CASSADPRDTQYF.

This clonotype has more than one count but fewer than ten. This chain uses TRBV7-9 with TRBJ2-3; 8 bases fit TRBD2. With 8 bases clipped from V and 2 bases from J, the junction kept 6 bases outside the gene matches. Per germline, CDR1 SEHNR and CDR2 FQNEAQ (reference sequence). This CDR3 spans 14 amino acids. The CDR3 coding sequence is TGTGCCAGCGGGTCGGGGGGGATCACAGATACGCAGTATTTT. This codes for CASGSGGITDTQYF.

The V gene is TRBV7-2, the J gene TRBJ2-3, with D unclear. There are 14 residues in the CDR3. Trimming cost V 2 bases and J 6 bases, with 12 bases left between them. CDR1 is SGHTA and CDR2 is FQGNSA in the germline V gene. The CDR3 region has the DNA TGTGCCAGCAGCTTAAGGCCGATTCCCGATACGCAGTATTTT. Protein product: CASSLRPIPDTQYF.

The CDR3 DNA follows: TGTGCCATCAGTGACCGAGGAAACACCATATATTTT. It is translated as CAISDRGNTIYF. V and J are TRBV10-3 and TRBJ1-3; D call uncertain. This CDR3 contains 12 residues. Trimming took off 3 bases at V and 4 bases at J, with 4 bases between the two ends. Per the germline V gene, CDR1 is ENHRY and CDR2 is SYGVKD.

This clonotype was detected a few times. The chain carries TRBV7-9 and TRBJ1-2, with D maybe TRBD1 (5 bases). The CDR3 covers 12 residues. V was pared by 8 bases and J by 3 bases, with 10 bases between. CDR1 SEHNR and CDR2 FQNEAQ come from the germline V gene (reference sequence). CDR3 protein: CASRDSYYGYTF. CDR3 nucleotide sequence: TGTGCCAGCCGTGACAGTTACTATGGCTACACCTTC.

In this sample, this clonotype turned up a few times. This chain joins TRBV2 and TRBJ1-6; D gene ambiguous. The ends were cut back, 4 bases at V and 7 bases at J, with 14 bases in the middle. This CDR3 region has 15 residues. Germline V gives CDR1 SNHLY, CDR2 FYNNEI. CDR3 region: CASSVHGGMNSPLHF. The CDR3 DNA reads as TGTGCCAGCAGTGTACACGGCGGTATGAATTCACCCCTCCACTTT.

This clonotype was detected only a few times. V and J are TRBV29-1 and TRBJ2-1; no definite D call. The germline V and J ends were trimmed by 3 bases and 3 bases, with 9 bases remaining between them. Germline CDR1 SQVTM, CDR2 ANQGSEA. This CDR3 region has 13 residues. The CDR3 is CSVEARDYNEQFF. The CDR3 DNA reads TGCAGCGTTGAGGCTAGAGACTACAATGAGCAGTTCTTC.

V usage is TRBV12-3 or TRBV12-4 and J usage is TRBJ2-5, with a weak D call TRBD2 (5 bases). V was trimmed by 1 base and J by 7 bases, leaving 10 bases between them. The CDR3 loop spans 13 amino acids. The CDR3 protein is CASSLVGEATQYF. The CDR3 region has the DNA TGTGCCAGCAGTTTAGTGGGAGAAGCGACCCAGTACTTC.

The chain links TRBV5-1 to TRBJ2-7; TRBD2 matches 12 bases. This CDR3 region has 14 residues. Unmatched junction bases numbered 4, after V lost 5 bases and J lost 4 bases. Germline assignment: CDR1 SGHRS and CDR2 YFSETQ. The CDR3 region is CASRLAGGRYEQYF. DNA for the CDR3: TGCGCCAGCAGACTAGCGGGAGGCCGTTACGAGCAGTACTTC.

The rearrangement links TRBV19 to TRBJ1-5, with D maybe TRBD1 (5 bases). Trimming left V 4 bases short and J 4 bases short, with 11 bases between. This CDR3 spans 14 amino acids. The V gene's germline CDR1 is LNHDA and CDR2 SQIVND (reference sequence). The CDR3: CASSTGGWNQPQHF. CDR3 DNA sequence: TGTGCCAGTAGTACCGGGGGTTGGAATCAGCCCCAGCATTTT.

This chain joins TRBV25-1 and TRBJ2-7, with 8 bases lining up with TRBD2. This CDR3 contains 18 residues. The J segment lost 6 bases and the V segment lost 4 bases, leaving 20 bases of the junction unmatched. CDR1 MGHDK and CDR2 SYGVNS come from the germline V gene. The CDR3 protein is CASSVKGGGGAGVAEQYF. CDR3 sequence (DNA): TGTGCCAGCAGTGTCAAGGGGGGGGGTGGAGCGGGAGTAGCCGAGCAGTACTTC.

This clonotype was detected ten times or more. The chain couples TRBV5-1 to TRBJ1-1; the D is unclear. Germline values: CDR1 SGHRS, CDR2 YFSETQ. The CDR3 covers 13 residues. V gave up 1 base and J gave up 1 base, with 5 bases separating them. This CDR3 is CASSLNPNTEAFF. The CDR3, as DNA: TGCGCCAGCAGCTTGAACCCGAACACTGAAGCTTTCTTT. Full variable domain (outside the CDR3, taken from reference TRBV5-1 and TRBJ1-1): KAGVTQTPRYLIKTRGQQVTLSCSPISGHRSVSWYQQTPGQGLQFLFEYFSETQRNKGNFPGRFSGRQFSNSRSEMNVSTLELGDSALYLCASSLNPNTEAFFGQGTRLTVV.

V is TRBV11-2 and J is TRBJ2-5; 14 bases agree with TRBD2. CDR1 and CDR2 (germline): SGHAT, FQNNGV. Trimming removed 4 bases from V and 5 bases from J; junction bases left unmatched: 12. The CDR3 runs 18 residues. The CDR3 bases are TGTGCCAGCAGCTCCAGACTAGCGGGGGGGCCCGAGGGGGAGACCCAGTACTTC. This sequence encodes CASSSRLAGGPEGETQYF.

This clonotype has just a few counts. The genes are TRBV9 and TRBJ2-6, with 7 bases aligning to TRBD2. This CDR3 spans 19 amino acids. CDR1 and CDR2 (germline): SGDLS, YYNGEE. V lost 4 bases and J lost 0; bases outside the gene matches: 13. CDR3 DNA sequence: TGTGCCAGCAGCTCCCAGCTTCGGACTAGGAGCTCTGGGGCCAACGTCCTGACTTTC. The encoded protein is CASSSQLRTRSSGANVLTF.

The chain combines TRBV5-1 with TRBJ2-3, with unresolved D. The germline V gene has CDR1 SGHRS and CDR2 YFSETQ. With 0 bases removed from V and 0 bases from J, the gap between germline ends came to 8 bases. The CDR3 length is 15 residues. The CDR3 here is CASSLDMGSTDTQYF. The CDR3 DNA reads TGCGCCAGCAGCTTGGACATGGGAAGCACAGATACGCAGTATTTT.

This clonotype was detected a few times. The chain uses TRBV10-3 and TRBJ2-1; D is perhaps TRBD2 (5 bases). The CDR3 totals 13 residues. V lost 0 bases and J lost 10, with 10 bases in between. The germline CDR1 and CDR2 sequences are ENHRY and SYGVKD. CDR3 residues: CAISESPAEEQFF. The CDR3, as DNA: TGTGCCATCAGTGAGTCACCAGCGGAGGAGCAGTTCTTC.

This chain's CDR3 is CASSFRGTGPPYEQYV. The CDR3 bases are TGTGCCAGCAGCTTCCGGGGGACTGGTCCCCCCTACGAGCAGTACGTC. The gene calls are TRBV21-1 and TRBJ2-7; TRBD2, the D gene given by the table, was not confirmed from the DNA. TRBV21-1 constitutes a pseudogene. The CDR3 spans 16 residues.

The table lists this clonotype with a few counts. The rearrangement uses TRBV7-8 and TRBJ1-2; TRBD1 matches at 7 bases. Trimming took 6 bases from V and 2 from J; bases not matched to a gene: 18. The germline gives CDR1 SGHVS, CDR2 FQNEAQ. The CDR3 totals 18 residues. This chain's CDR3 is CASSPKRGVTGLNYGYTF. CDR3 bases: TGTGCCAGCAGTCCTAAGCGGGGGGTGACAGGGTTAAACTATGGCTACACCTTC.